These T cell receptor beta chains were read from a single sample in a study of T-cell memory formation after mild COVID-19. TCRdb reanalysed the 5' RACE reads using MiXCR and keeps one entry per CDR3 protein. The sample holds 150,000 to 200,000 distinct CDR3 sequences, roughly 13% seen once. The sample consisted of PBMCs or a T cell subset sorted from them (not recorded which). These receptors all stem from a man younger than 30 who had mild COVID-19 (a few samples of this study predate the infection). Cell type and time point are not known. Both conserved end residues are part of each CDR3. Each record gives: J gene, V gene, D gene, clone size, CDR3 DNA, CDR3 protein. D genes are given only for firm matches. A clone size is listed for some rows: how often the clone was seen (once, few, many), or a class if it is expanded.

>TRBJ2-1|TRBV7-2|-|many
TGTGCCAGCAGCTTAACGTGGAGGGGCTCCTACAATGAGCAGTTCTTC
CASSLTWRGSYNEQFF
>TRBJ1-1|TRBV9|-|-
TGTGCCAGCAGCACGGGCCCGGGGGCTGAAGCTTTCTTT
CASSTGPGAEAFF
>TRBJ2-1|TRBV13|-|few
TGTGCCAGCAGCTTAGGCTATTCAGCGGTCTACAATGAGCAGTTCTTC
CASSLGYSAVYNEQFF
>TRBJ2-3|TRBV9|-|-
TGTGCCAGCAGCGTAACTAGGGGGGGAGATACGCAGTATTTT
CASSVTRGGDTQYF
>TRBJ1-4|TRBV11-1|-|-
TGTGCCAGCAGCTTTTTTCAGGGTAATGAAAAACTGTTTTTT
CASSFFQGNEKLFF
>TRBJ2-6|TRBV4-2|TRBD1|many
TGTGCCAGCAGCCAAGATCGGGACAGCTCTGGGGCCAACGTCCTGACTTTC
CASSQDRDSSGANVLTF
>TRBJ1-2|TRBV4-3|-|-
TGCGCCAGCAGCCGCCTTGCAGGGGATGGCTACACCTTC
CASSRLAGDGYTF
>TRBJ2-7|TRBV20-1|-|-
TGCAGTGTTGTCGGGGGGCTTGACTACGAGCAGTACTTC
CSVVGGLDYEQYF
>TRBJ1-2|TRBV12-3/TRBV12-4|TRBD1|-
TGTGCCAGCAGCCGAGGACAGGATGGCTACACCTTC
CASSRGQDGYTF
>TRBJ1-6|TRBV12-3/TRBV12-4|-|few
TGTGCCAGCAGCCACCCTCTCGGCGGTACGAATTCACCCCTCCACTTT
CASSHPLGGTNSPLHF
>TRBJ2-5|TRBV29-1|-|few
TGCAGCGTTGAGAGAAACGGGGGCGGGCAAGAGACCCAGTACTTC
CSVERNGGGQETQYF
>TRBJ2-3|TRBV7-9|TRBD1|-
TGTGCCAGCAGCCAGGGGGCGGCAGATACGCAGTATTTT
CASSQGAADTQYF
>TRBJ1-5|TRBV20-1|-|-
TGCAGTGCTAGTCTCAGCCTCAATCAGCCCCAGCATTTT
CSASLSLNQPQHF
>TRBJ1-3|TRBV9|-|few
TGTGCCAGCAGCGTAGCGTCGGGGTACAGGGAGAACACCATATATTTT
CASSVASGYRENTIYF
>TRBJ2-5|TRBV21-1|-|once
TGCGCCAGCAGCATGGAGTGGGGGGAGACCCAGTACTTC
CASSMEWGETQYF
>TRBJ1-1|TRBV29-1|-|few
TGCAGAGCTGGGCAGGGAGGTACTGAAGCTTTCTTT
CRAGQGGTEAFF
>TRBJ2-1|TRBV7-2|-|many
TGTGCCAGCAGCTTTTCGCAGTACAATGAGCAGTTCTTC
CASSFSQYNEQFF
>TRBJ2-1|TRBV6-5|TRBD2|many
TGTGCCAGCAGTCAAAGGACTAGCGGGGGAGTGGAGCAGTTCTTC
CASSQRTSGGVEQFF
>TRBJ2-1|TRBV5-1|TRBD1|many
TGCGCCAGCAGCCGGGGACAGAGCTCCTACAATGAGCAGTTCTTC
CASSRGQSSYNEQFF
>TRBJ1-1|TRBV7-9|-|-
TGTGCCAGCAGCTTAGGTGGCAGGGAAGGGAGCGGAGCTTTCTTT
CASSLGGREGSGAFF
>TRBJ1-5|TRBV4-1|-|-
TGCGCCAGCAGCCAAGAATACGCCGTCGAGGGGCCCCAGCATTTT
CASSQEYAVEGPQHF
>TRBJ1-1|TRBV20-1|-|many
TGCAGTGCTAAAGATACACGCTTTGGCACTGAAGCTTTCTTT
CSAKDTRFGTEAFF
>TRBJ2-1|TRBV20-1|-|-
TGCAGTGCTAGAGTTCCTGGGATCCAGACTTACAATGAGCAGTTCTTC
CSARVPGIQTYNEQFF
>TRBJ2-5|TRBV5-1|TRBD1|few
TGCGCCAGCAGCGGGGGAACAGGGGAAGGAGAGACCCAGTACTTC
CASSGGTGEGETQYF
>TRBJ2-3|TRBV7-3|TRBD2|many
TGTGCCAGCAGCTCGCTAGCGGGTGGTACAGATACGCAGTATTTT
CASSSLAGGTDTQYF
>TRBJ2-1|TRBV7-2|TRBD1|-
TGTGCCAGCAGCTTAGATCGCAGGGGGCTAGGGAATGAGCAGTTCTTC
CASSLDRRGLGNEQFF
>TRBJ2-5|TRBV6-5|-|-
TGTGCCAGCAGGGAAAAAGCGAGGGAGACCCAGTACTTC
CASREKARETQYF
>TRBJ1-2|TRBV5-1|-|-
TGCGCCAGCAGCCAGGACTCTGACTATGGCTACACCTTC
CASSQDSDYGYTF
>TRBJ1-6|TRBV7-2|-|-
TGTGCCAGCTCACTTATGACTGGGTCACCCCTCCACTTT
CASSLMTGSPLHF
>TRBJ1-2|TRBV5-6|-|-
TGTGCCACCTCGCCCGGGGAATATGGCTACACCTTC
CATSPGEYGYTF
>TRBJ1-1|TRBV30|-|-
TGTGCCTGGACCGTGGGGGGGAGCGGTAACACTGAAGCTTTCTTT
CAWTVGGSGNTEAFF
>TRBJ2-2|TRBV9|-|-
TGTGCCAGCAGCTCGAACGTGAACACCGGGGAGCTGTTTTTT
CASSSNVNTGELFF